Listed below are T cell receptor beta chains from one sample, sequenced in a study of cytomegalovirus exposure and HLA in healthy donors. Using immunoSEQ multiplex PCR, the repertoire was profiled, and TCRdb retains in-frame clones only, with some absent. The sample gives more than 110,000 clones, under 80% of which show up once; less than 3.5% is in the top ten. The sample consisted of PBMCs. These receptors were taken from a male donor in good health and CMV-seronegative. Both conserved end residues are part of each CDR3. The D gene is left open where the match is weak. Not every row has a clone size; where given, it reads once, few, many or a size class.

v_call: TRBV4-2; clone_size: few; j_call: TRBJ2-3; d_call: .; cdr3_aa: CASSQENGGRTDTQYF; cdr3_nt: TGTGCCAGCAGCCAAGAGAACGGGGGGCGGACAGATACGCAGTATTTT
v_call: TRBV19; clone_size: .; j_call: TRBJ2-7; d_call: TRBD1; cdr3_aa: CASSIQGVDPYEQYF; cdr3_nt: TGTGCCAGTAGTATACAGGGGGTAGATCCCTACGAGCAGTACTTC
v_call: TRBV6-6; clone_size: once; j_call: TRBJ1-1; d_call: .; cdr3_aa: CASSYRQHNEAFF; cdr3_nt: TGTGCCAGCAGTTACCGACAGCACAATGAAGCTTTCTTT
v_call: TRBV11-3; clone_size: .; j_call: TRBJ2-1; d_call: TRBD2; cdr3_aa: CASSSRLAASYNEQFF; cdr3_nt: TGTGCCAGCAGCTCGCGGCTAGCGGCTTCCTACAATGAGCAGTTCTTC
v_call: TRBV2; clone_size: .; j_call: TRBJ2-5; d_call: TRBD2; cdr3_aa: CASSEASGTSGRRVQYF; cdr3_nt: TGTGCCAGCAGTGAAGCGTCCGGGACTAGCGGGAGGAGGGTCCAGTACTTC
v_call: TRBV7-3; clone_size: few; j_call: TRBJ2-1; d_call: TRBD2; cdr3_aa: CASSSYSGLAGGREQFF; cdr3_nt: TGTGCCAGCAGCTCATACTCGGGACTAGCGGGAGGGAGGGAGCAGTTCTTC
v_call: TRBV27; clone_size: .; j_call: TRBJ2-7; d_call: .; cdr3_aa: CASSPKPPVYEQYF; cdr3_nt: TGTGCCAGCAGTCCGAAACCGCCGGTATACGAGCAGTACTTC
v_call: TRBV9; clone_size: .; j_call: TRBJ1-2; d_call: .; cdr3_aa: CASSDYRGYTF; cdr3_nt: TGTGCCAGCAGCGACTACCGTGGCTACACCTTC
v_call: TRBV2; clone_size: few; j_call: TRBJ1-1; d_call: TRBD1; cdr3_aa: CASSSDRVTEAFF; cdr3_nt: TGTGCCAGCAGTTCCGACAGGGTAACTGAAGCTTTCTTT
v_call: TRBV6-6; clone_size: .; j_call: TRBJ1-3; d_call: .; cdr3_aa: CASKRAGANSGNTIYF; cdr3_nt: TGTGCCAGCAAGCGAGCGGGGGCCAACTCTGGAAACACCATATATTTT